This is a list of T cell receptor beta chains from one sample in a study of T-cell memory formation after mild COVID-19. TCRdb re-called the 5' RACE reads with MiXCR, one entry per CDR3 protein. This table holds some 450,000 distinct CDR3 sequences, around 17% found once. Input material: PBMCs or a T cell subset sorted from them (not recorded which). The origin of the receptors is a man aged 18 to 29 who had mild COVID-19 (a few samples of this study predate the infection). Cell type and time point are not known. CDR3s include the opening cysteine and the closing phenylalanine or tryptophan. D genes are given only for firm matches. Rows give clone size only sometimes, using once, few, many, or a class for an expanded clone.

j_call: TRBJ2-1
clone_size: few
d_call: TRBD1
v_call: TRBV2
cdr3_aa: CASRLGQGFYNEQFF
cdr3_nt: TGTGCCAGCAGACTAGGACAGGGCTTCTACAATGAGCAGTTCTTC

j_call: TRBJ1-5
clone_size: few
d_call: NA
v_call: TRBV7-8
cdr3_aa: CASSLVQGHQPQHF
cdr3_nt: TGTGCCAGCAGCTTAGTCCAGGGGCACCAGCCCCAGCATTTT

j_call: TRBJ1-5
clone_size: few
d_call: NA
v_call: TRBV20-1
cdr3_aa: CSAVRDTNQPQHF
cdr3_nt: TGCAGTGCTGTTCGGGACACCAATCAGCCCCAGCATTTT

j_call: TRBJ2-3
clone_size: few
d_call: NA
v_call: TRBV5-1
cdr3_aa: CASSIDSTDTQYF
cdr3_nt: TGCGCCAGCAGCATCGACAGTACGGATACGCAGTATTTT

j_call: TRBJ1-1
clone_size: NA
d_call: NA
v_call: TRBV6-4
cdr3_aa: CASSARGDTEAFF
cdr3_nt: TGTGCCAGCAGTGCCCGGGGGGACACTGAAGCTTTCTTT

j_call: TRBJ2-3
clone_size: NA
d_call: NA
v_call: TRBV5-5
cdr3_aa: CASSLGPVSTDTQYF
cdr3_nt: TGTGCCAGCAGCTTGGGCCCAGTTAGCACAGATACGCAGTATTTT

j_call: TRBJ2-7
clone_size: NA
d_call: TRBD1
v_call: TRBV20-1
cdr3_aa: CSAATGPYYEQYF
cdr3_nt: TGCAGTGCAGCGACAGGGCCTTACTACGAGCAGTACTTC

j_call: TRBJ2-3
clone_size: NA
d_call: NA
v_call: TRBV7-2
cdr3_aa: CATRRVTDTQYF
cdr3_nt: TGTGCCACCCGAAGGGTCACAGATACGCAGTATTTT

j_call: TRBJ2-5
clone_size: NA
d_call: NA
v_call: TRBV4-3
cdr3_aa: CASSPKGHETQYF
cdr3_nt: TGCGCCAGCAGCCCGAAGGGGCACGAGACCCAGTACTTC

j_call: TRBJ2-1
clone_size: NA
d_call: NA
v_call: TRBV20-1
cdr3_aa: CSARVKDNEQFF
cdr3_nt: TGCAGTGCTAGAGTTAAGGATAATGAGCAGTTCTTC

j_call: TRBJ2-3
clone_size: many
d_call: NA
v_call: TRBV5-1
cdr3_aa: CASSFTHSTDTQYF
cdr3_nt: TGCGCCAGCAGCTTCACCCACAGCACAGATACGCAGTATTTT